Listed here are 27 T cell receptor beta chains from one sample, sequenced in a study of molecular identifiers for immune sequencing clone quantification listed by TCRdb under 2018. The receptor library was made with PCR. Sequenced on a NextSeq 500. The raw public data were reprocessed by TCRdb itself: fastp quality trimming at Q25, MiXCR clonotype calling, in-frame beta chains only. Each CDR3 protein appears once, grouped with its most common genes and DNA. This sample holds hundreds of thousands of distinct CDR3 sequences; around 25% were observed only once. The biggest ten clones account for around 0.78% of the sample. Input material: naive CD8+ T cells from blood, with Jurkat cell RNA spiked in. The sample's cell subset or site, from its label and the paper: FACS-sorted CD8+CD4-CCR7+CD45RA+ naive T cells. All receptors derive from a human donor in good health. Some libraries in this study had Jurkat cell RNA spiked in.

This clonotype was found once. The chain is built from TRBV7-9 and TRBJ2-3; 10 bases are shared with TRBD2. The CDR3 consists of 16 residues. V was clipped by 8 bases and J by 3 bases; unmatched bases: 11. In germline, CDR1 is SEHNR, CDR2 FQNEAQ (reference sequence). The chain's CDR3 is CASGSPPSGRTDTQYF. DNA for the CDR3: TGTGCCAGCGGCAGCCCCCCTAGCGGGAGAACAGATACGCAGTATTTT.

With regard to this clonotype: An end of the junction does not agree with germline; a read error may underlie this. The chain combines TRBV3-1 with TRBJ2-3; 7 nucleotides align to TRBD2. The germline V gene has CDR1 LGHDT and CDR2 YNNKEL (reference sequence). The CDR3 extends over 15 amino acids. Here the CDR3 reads CASSDPSGSTDTQCF. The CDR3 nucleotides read TGTGCCAGCAGTGACCCTAGCGGCAGCACAGATACGCAGTGTTTT.

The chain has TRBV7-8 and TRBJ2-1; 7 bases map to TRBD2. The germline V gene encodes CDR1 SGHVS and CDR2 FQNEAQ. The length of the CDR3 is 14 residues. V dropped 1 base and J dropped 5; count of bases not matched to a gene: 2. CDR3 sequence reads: CASSLESGDNEQFF. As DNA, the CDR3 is TGTGCCAGCAGCTTAGAAAGCGGGGACAATGAGCAGTTCTTC.

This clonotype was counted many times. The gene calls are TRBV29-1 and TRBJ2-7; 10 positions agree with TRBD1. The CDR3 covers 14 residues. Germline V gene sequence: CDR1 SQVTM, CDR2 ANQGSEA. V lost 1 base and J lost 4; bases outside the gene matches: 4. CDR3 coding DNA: TGCAGCGTTGAAGTGAGGGACAGGGGTTACGAGCAGTACTTC. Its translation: CSVEVRDRGYEQYF.

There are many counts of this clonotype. DNA for the CDR3: TGCGCCAGCAGTGCGGGTAGCACTGAAGCTTTCTTT. Protein: CASSAGSTEAFF. This rearrangement joins TRBV5-1 to TRBJ1-1; D uncertain. Trimming removed 5 bases at V and 4 bases at J, with 9 bases between. Germline V lookup: CDR1 SGHRS, CDR2 YFSETQ. The CDR3 spans 12 residues.

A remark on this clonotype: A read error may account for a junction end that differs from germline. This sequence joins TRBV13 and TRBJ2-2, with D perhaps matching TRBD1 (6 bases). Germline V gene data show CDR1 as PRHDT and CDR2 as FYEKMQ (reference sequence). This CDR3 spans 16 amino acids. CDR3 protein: CVSSSPTGTNTGELFF. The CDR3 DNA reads TGTGTCAGCAGCTCCCCGACAGGAACAAACACCGGGGAGCTGTTTTTT. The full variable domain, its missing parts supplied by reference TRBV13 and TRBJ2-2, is AAGVIQSPRHLIKEKRETATLKCYPIPRHDTVYWYQQGPGQDPQFLISFYEKMQSDKGSIPDRFSAQQFSDYHSELNMSSLELGDSALYFCVSSSPTGTNTGELFFGEGSRLTVL.

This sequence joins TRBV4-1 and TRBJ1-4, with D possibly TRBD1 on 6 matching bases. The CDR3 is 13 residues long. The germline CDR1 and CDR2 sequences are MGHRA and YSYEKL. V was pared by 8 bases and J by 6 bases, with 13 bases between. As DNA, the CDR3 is TGCGCCAGCGGGGGCAGGGAAGATGAAAAACTGTTTTTT. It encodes CASGGREDEKLFF.

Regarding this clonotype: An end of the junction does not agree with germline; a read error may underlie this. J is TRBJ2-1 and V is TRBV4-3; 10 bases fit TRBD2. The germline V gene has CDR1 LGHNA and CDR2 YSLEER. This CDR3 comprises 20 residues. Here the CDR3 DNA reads TGCGCCAGCAGCCAAGATGGTGGGACTAGCGCCGAGAGCTCCTACAGTGAGCAGTTCTTC. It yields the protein CASSQDGGTSAESSYSEQFF.

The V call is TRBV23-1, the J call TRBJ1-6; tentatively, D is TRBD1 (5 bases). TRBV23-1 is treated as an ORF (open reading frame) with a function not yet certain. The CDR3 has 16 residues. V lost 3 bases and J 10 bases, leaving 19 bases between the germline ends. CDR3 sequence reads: CASSHPRAGRYSPLHF. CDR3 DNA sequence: TGCGCCAGCAGTCACCCGAGGGCAGGGAGGTACTCACCCCTCCACTTT.

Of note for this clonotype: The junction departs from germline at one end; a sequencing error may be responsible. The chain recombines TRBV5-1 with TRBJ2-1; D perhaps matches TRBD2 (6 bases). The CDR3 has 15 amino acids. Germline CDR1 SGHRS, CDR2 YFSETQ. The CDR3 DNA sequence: TGCGCCAGCAGCTTGACTAGCCCCTGGAGCAATCAGCAGTTCTTC. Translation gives CASSLTSPWSNQQFF.

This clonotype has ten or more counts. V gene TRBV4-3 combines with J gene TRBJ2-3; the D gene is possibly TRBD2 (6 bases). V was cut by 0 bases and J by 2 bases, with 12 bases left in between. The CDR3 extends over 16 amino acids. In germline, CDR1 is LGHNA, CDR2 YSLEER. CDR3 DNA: TGCGCCAGCAGCCAAGATCGGGCGGGGTCCACAGATACGCAGTATTTT. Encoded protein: CASSQDRAGSTDTQYF.

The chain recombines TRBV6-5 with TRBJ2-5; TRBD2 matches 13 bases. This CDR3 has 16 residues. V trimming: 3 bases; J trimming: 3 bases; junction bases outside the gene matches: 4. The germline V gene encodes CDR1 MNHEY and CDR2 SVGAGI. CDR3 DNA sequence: TGTGCCAGCAGTTATGGGACTAGCGGGAAGAAAGAGACCCAGTACTTC. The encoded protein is CASSYGTSGKKETQYF.

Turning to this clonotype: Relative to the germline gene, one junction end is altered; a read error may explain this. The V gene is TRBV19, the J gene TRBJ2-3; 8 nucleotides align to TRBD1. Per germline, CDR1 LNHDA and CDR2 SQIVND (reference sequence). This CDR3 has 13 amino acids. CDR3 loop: CGSSAGGIDTQYF. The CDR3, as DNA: TGTGGCAGTAGCGCAGGGGGCATAGATACGCAGTATTTT.

Here the CDR3 DNA reads TGCGCCAGCAGCGCCGGGACCGCGAACACTGAAGCTTTCTTT. Translating it yields CASSAGTANTEAFF. The chain combines TRBV5-1 with TRBJ1-1; possible D gene TRBD1, 5 bases. V lost 4 bases and J 1 base, leaving 11 bases between the germline ends. The germline gives CDR1 SGHRS, CDR2 YFSETQ. This CDR3 region has 14 residues. The full variable domain, its missing parts supplied by reference TRBV5-1 and TRBJ1-1, is KAGVTQTPRYLIKTRGQQVTLSCSPISGHRSVSWYQQTPGQGLQFLFEYFSETQRNKGNFPGRFSGRQFSNSRSEMNVSTLELGDSALYLCASSAGTANTEAFFGQGTRLTVV.

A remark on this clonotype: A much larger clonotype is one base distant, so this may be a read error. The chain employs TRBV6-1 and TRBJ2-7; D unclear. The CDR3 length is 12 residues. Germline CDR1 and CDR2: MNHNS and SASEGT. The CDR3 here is CTSSDHGRQLGF. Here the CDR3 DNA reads TGTACCAGCAGTGATCATGGCAGACAACTTGGATTC.

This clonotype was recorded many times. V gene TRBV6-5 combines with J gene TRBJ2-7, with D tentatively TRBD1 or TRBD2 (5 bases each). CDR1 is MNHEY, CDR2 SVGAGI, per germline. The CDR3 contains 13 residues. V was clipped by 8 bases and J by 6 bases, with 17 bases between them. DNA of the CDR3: TGTGCCAGCGGCCTGGGGACGGCGTCCGAGCAGTACTTC. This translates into CASGLGTASEQYF.

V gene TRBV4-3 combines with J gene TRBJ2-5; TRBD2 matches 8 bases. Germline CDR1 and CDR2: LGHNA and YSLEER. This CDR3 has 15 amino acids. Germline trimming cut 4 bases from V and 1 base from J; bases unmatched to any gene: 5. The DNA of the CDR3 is TGCGCCAGCAGCCCAGCCAGCGGGGGCCAAGAGACCCAGTACTTC. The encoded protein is CASSPASGGQETQYF.

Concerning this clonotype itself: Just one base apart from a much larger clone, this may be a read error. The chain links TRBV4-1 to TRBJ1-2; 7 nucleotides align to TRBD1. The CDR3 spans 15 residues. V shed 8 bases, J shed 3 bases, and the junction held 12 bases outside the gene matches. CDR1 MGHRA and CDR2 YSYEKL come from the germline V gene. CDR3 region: CASCPQGPSYYGYTF. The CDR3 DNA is TGCGCCAGCTGCCCACAGGGGCCGTCTTACTATGGCTACACCTTC.

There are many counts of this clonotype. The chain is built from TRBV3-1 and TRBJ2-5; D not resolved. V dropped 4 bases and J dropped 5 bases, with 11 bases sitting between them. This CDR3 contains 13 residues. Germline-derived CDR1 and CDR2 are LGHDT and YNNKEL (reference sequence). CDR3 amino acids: CASSPPLAETQYF. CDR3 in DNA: TGTGCCAGCAGCCCGCCGTTGGCCGAGACCCAGTACTTC.

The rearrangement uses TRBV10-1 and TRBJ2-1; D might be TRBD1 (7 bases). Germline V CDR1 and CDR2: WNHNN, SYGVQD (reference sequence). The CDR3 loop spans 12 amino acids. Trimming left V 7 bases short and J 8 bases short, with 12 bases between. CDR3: CASMGQRDEQFF. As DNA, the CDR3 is TGCGCCAGCATGGGACAGCGGGATGAGCAGTTCTTC.

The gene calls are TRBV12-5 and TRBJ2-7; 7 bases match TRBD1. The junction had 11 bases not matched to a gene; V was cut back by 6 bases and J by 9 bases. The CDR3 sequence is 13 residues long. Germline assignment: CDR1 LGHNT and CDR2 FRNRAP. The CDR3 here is CASGPTGIGGQYF. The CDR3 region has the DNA TGTGCTAGTGGGCCGACAGGGATTGGTGGGCAGTACTTC.

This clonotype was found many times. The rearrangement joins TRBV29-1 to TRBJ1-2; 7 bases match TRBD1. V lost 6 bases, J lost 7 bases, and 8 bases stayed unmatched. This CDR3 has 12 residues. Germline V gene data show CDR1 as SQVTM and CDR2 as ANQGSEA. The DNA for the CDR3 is TGCAGCGTGGTCGGGACAGTCGGTGGCTACACCTTC. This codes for CSVVGTVGGYTF.

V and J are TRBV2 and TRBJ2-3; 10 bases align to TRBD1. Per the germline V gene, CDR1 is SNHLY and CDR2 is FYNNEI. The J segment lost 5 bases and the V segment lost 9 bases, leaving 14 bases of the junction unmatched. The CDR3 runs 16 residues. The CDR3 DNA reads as TGTGCCAGAAGACAGGGGGCGTCCGCTCCCCTAGATACGCAGTATTTT. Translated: CARRQGASAPLDTQYF.

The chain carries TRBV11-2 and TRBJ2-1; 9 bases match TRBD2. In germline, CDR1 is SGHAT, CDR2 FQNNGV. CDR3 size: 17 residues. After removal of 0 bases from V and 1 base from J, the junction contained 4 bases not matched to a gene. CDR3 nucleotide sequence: TGTGCCAGCAGCTTAGAGGCGGGAGGGAGGTCCTACAATGAGCAGTTCTTC. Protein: CASSLEAGGRSYNEQFF. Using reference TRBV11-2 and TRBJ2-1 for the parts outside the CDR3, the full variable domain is EAGVAQSPRYKIIEKRQSVAFWCNPISGHATLYWYQQILGQGPKLLIQFQNNGVVDDSQLPKDRFSAERLKGVDSTLKIQPAKLEDSAVYLCASSLEAGGRSYNEQFFGPGTRLTVL.

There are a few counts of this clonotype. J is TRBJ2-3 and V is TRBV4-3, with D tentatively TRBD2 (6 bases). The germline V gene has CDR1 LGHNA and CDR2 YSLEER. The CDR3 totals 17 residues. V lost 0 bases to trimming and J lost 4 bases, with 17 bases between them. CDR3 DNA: TGCGCCAGCAGCCAAGATAGGGTGACGGGAGCGGCAGATACGCAGTATTTT. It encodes CASSQDRVTGAADTQYF.

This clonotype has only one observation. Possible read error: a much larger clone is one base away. The CDR3 DNA reads as TGTGCCAGCGGACCTAGCGGTGACTACAATGAGCAGTTCTTC. It translates to CASGPSGDYNEQFF. The chain carries TRBV11-2 and TRBJ2-1; 7 bases are shared with TRBD2. Germline assignment: CDR1 SGHAT and CDR2 FQNNGV. J was trimmed by 3 bases and V by 8 bases; bases with no gene match: 7. This CDR3 is built from 14 residues.

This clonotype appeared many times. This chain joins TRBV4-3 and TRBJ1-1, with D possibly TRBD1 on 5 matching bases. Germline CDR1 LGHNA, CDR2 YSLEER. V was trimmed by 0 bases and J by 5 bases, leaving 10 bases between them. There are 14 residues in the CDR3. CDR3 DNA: TGCGCCAGCAGCCAAGATTCACGGGGGACTGAAGCTTTCTTT. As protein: CASSQDSRGTEAFF.